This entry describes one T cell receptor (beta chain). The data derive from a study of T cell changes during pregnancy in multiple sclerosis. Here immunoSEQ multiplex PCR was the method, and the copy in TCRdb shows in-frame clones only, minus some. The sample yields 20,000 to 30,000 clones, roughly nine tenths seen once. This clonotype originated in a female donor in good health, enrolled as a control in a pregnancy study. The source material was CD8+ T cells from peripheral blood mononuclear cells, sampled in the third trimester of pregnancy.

The CDR3 region has the DNA TGTGCCAGCAGCTTAGGCGGTGGTGATTCTAACTATGGCTACACCTTC. It codes for CASSLGGGDSNYGYTF. The chain carries TRBV7-8 and TRBJ1-2; D is undetermined. Trimming stripped 1 base from V and 0 bases from J, with 12 bases between. This CDR3 comprises 16 residues. Per the germline V gene, CDR1 is SGHVS and CDR2 is FQNEAQ.